This T cell receptor beta chain was captured by sequencing in a study of blood T cell repertoires in COVID-19. For the study at large: Sources were T cells, B-cell-depleted T cells, or PBMCs; the material itself was cDNA or gDNA.

This CDR3 contains 16 residues. CDR1 is GTSNPN, CDR2 SVGIG, per germline (reference sequence). V was clipped by 6 bases and J by 7 bases; unmatched bases: 17. The participants were between about 18 and 90 years old and came from about two dozen US areas. Membership in each cohort depended on participant-reported clinical history. TCRdb keeps only in-frame clones here, not all; method: immunoSEQ multiplex PCR. The sample records 200,000 or so clones, more than 70% being singletons. The chain uses TRBV30 and TRBJ1-4; TRBD1 matches at 7 bases. This TCR came from a woman aged 40 to 49 with acute COVID-19. The sequenced sample consisted of PBMCs or T cells enriched from blood (not recorded which). The CDR3 region has the DNA TGTGCCTGCCAAACCTTGACAGGGAAGGAGGGTGAAAAACTGTTTTTT. Its translation is CACQTLTGKEGEKLFF.